A single TCR beta chain is shown here with its context. Its antigen is undetermined. The sample belongs to a study of shared clonotypes between healthy human individuals. Only in-frame clones appear in the TCRdb table, and some are missing; sequencing was by immunoSEQ multiplex PCR. The sample carries around 750,000 clones, about 74% recorded once. CDR1 SGHRS and CDR2 YFSETQ come from the germline V gene. The CDR3 covers 13 residues. Trimming removed 3 bases from V and 8 bases from J; junction bases left unmatched: 6. Study conclusions and caveats: The diversity represented, both genetic and in exposure history, was limited by few donors.

This rearrangement joins TRBV5-1 to TRBJ1-2; 8 bases line up with TRBD1. Sequencing was carried out using memory CD4+ T cells sorted from blood. Indicated subset: CD45RA-negative fraction. The sequence was obtained from a woman aged 25 to 39 in good health. In nucleotides, the CDR3 is TGCGCCAGCAGCTCCACAGGGGGGGTAGGCTACACCTTC. Amino acid sequence: CASSSTGGVGYTF.